One and the same sample provided the 19 T cell receptor beta chains below, sequenced in a study of blood T cell repertoires in COVID-19. Sequenced by immunoSEQ multiplex PCR; TCRdb stores in-frame clones only, minus some. The sample yields roughly 100,000 clones, roughly 82% seen once. What was sequenced was peripheral blood. These receptors were taken from a human donor in a cohort sampled during active COVID-19.

The chain couples TRBV10-2 to TRBJ1-1; 8 bases fit TRBD1. Trimming removed 2 bases from V and 4 bases from J; junction bases left unmatched: 9. Germline-derived CDR1 and CDR2 are WSHSY and SAAADI. This CDR3 is 16 amino acids long. CDR3 protein: CASSERNRGAGTEAFF. DNA of the CDR3: TGCGCCAGCAGTGAGCGAAACAGGGGGGCTGGCACTGAAGCTTTCTTT.

This clone has just one count. The CDR3 spells CASSPRRLGGARVSSTDTQYF. The CDR3 coding sequence is TGTGCCAGCAGCCCCCGGAGGTTGGGGGGGGCGAGGGTTTCTAGCACAGATACGCAGTATTTT. This chain links TRBV7-6 with TRBJ2-3; D perhaps matches TRBD2 (7 bases). The V gene's germline CDR1 is SGHVS and CDR2 FNYEAQ. Trimming left V 5 bases short and J 0 bases short, with 30 bases between. The CDR3 sequence is 21 residues long.

The chain links TRBV19 to TRBJ1-1; unclear D gene. CDR3 length: 13 residues. Germline V gene data show CDR1 as LNHDA and CDR2 as SQIVND (reference sequence). V lost 3 bases and J lost 2, with 7 bases in between. The CDR3 nucleotides are TGTGCCAGTAGTATTTTTAGAAACACTGAAGCTTTCTTT. This translates into CASSIFRNTEAFF. The whole variable domain, remainder taken from reference TRBV19 and TRBJ1-1, is DGGITQSPKYLFRKEGQNVTLSCEQNLNHDAMYWYRQDPGQGLRLIYYSQIVNDFQKGDIAEGYSVSREKKESFPLTVTSAQKNPTAFYLCASSIFRNTEAFFGQGTRLTVV.

V usage is TRBV27 and J usage is TRBJ1-2; D is possibly TRBD1 (6 bases). V dropped 2 bases and J dropped 1 base, with 8 bases sitting between them. Looked up from germline, CDR1 is MNHEY and CDR2 is SMNVEV (reference sequence). The CDR3 is made up of 14 amino acids. The CDR3 sequence is CASSLTGFNYGYTF. In DNA form, the CDR3 reads TGTGCCAGCAGTTTAACAGGGTTTAACTATGGCTACACCTTC.

The V and J genes are TRBV9 and TRBJ2-3; a possible D gene is TRBD2 (6 bases). CDR3 length: 13 residues. From germline, CDR1 is SGDLS and CDR2 YYNGEE. V gave up 4 bases and J gave up 3 bases, with 9 bases separating them. The DNA for the CDR3 is TGTGCCAGCAGCCCCCGGGGGACAGATACGCAGTATTTT. It is translated as CASSPRGTDTQYF.

The chain is built from TRBV18 and TRBJ2-5; D call uncertain. The germline V gene has CDR1 KGHSH and CDR2 LQKENI. The CDR3 is 11 amino acids. Trimming removed 5 bases from V and 4 bases from J, with 5 bases in between. The CDR3 reads CASSNRETQYF. As DNA, the CDR3 is TGTGCCAGCTCAAACAGAGAGACCCAGTACTTC.

This CDR3 is CASSSGYGYTF. The CDR3 bases are TGTGCCAGCAGCAGCGGGTATGGCTACACCTTC. The chain couples TRBV12-3 or TRBV12-4 to TRBJ1-2; D is unresolved. Deletions cut 6 bases from V and 5 bases from J, with 7 bases between. The CDR3 runs to 11 residues.

The chain is built from TRBV19 and TRBJ2-1; the match to TRBD2 covers 10 bases. Trimming took 3 bases from V and 0 from J; bases not matched to a gene: 11. Looked up from germline, CDR1 is LNHDA and CDR2 is SQIVND (reference sequence). The CDR3 is made up of 19 amino acids. CDR3 sequence (DNA): TGTGCCAGTAGTATGTTGGCTAGCGGGGGAAGGAGCTCCTACAATGAGCAGTTCTTC. It specifies CASSMLASGGRSSYNEQFF.

The chain is built from TRBV28 and TRBJ1-3, with D possibly matching TRBD1 (5 bases). With 10 bases removed from V and 8 bases from J, the gap between germline ends came to 12 bases. The germline CDR1 and CDR2 sequences are MDHEN and SYDVKM. CDR3 size: 11 residues. CDR3 bases: TGTGCCACTTACAGGACGGACACCATATATTTT. Translating it yields CATYRTDTIYF.

The chain links TRBV7-3 to TRBJ2-1, with D possibly being TRBD2 (5 bases). The ends were cut back, 5 bases at V and 1 base at J, with 12 bases in the middle. Germline V gene data show CDR1 as SGHTA and CDR2 as FQGTGA. CDR3 length: 15 residues. The CDR3 DNA sequence: TGTGCCAGCAGCCGCCCGGGGAGTTCCTACAATGAGCAGTTCTTC. Encoded protein: CASSRPGSSYNEQFF.

V is TRBV27 and J is TRBJ2-3, with TRBD2 identical over 7 bases. CDR1 is MNHEY and CDR2 is SMNVEV in the germline V gene (reference sequence). V dropped 3 bases and J dropped 4; count of bases not matched to a gene: 7. The CDR3 runs to 15 residues. Here the CDR3 DNA reads TGTGCCAGCAGTTTTCAACTAGCGATAGCAGATACGCAGTATTTT. As protein: CASSFQLAIADTQYF.

The rearrangement joins TRBV10-3 to TRBJ1-1; D perhaps matches TRBD1 (6 bases). Deletions cut 4 bases from V and 5 bases from J, with 11 bases between. Looked up from germline, CDR1 is ENHRY and CDR2 is SYGVKD. The CDR3 length is 13 residues. The CDR3 sequence: CAISGQAHTEAFF. The CDR3 nucleotides read TGTGCCATCAGTGGACAGGCCCATACTGAAGCTTTCTTT.

The chain combines TRBV18 with TRBJ2-1; 8 bases are shared with TRBD1. The length of the CDR3 is 15 residues. V lost 3 bases to trimming and J lost 2 bases; unmatched junction nucleotides: 3. The V gene's germline CDR1 is KGHSH and CDR2 LQKENI. DNA for the CDR3: TGTGCCAGCTCACCTCCGGGACAGGCCTACAATGAGCAGTTCTTC. It translates to CASSPPGQAYNEQFF.

The chain combines TRBV6-2 or TRBV6-3 with TRBJ2-7; no clear D gene. CDR1 is MNHEY, CDR2 SVGEGT, per germline. This CDR3 is 11 amino acids long. Trimming removed 5 bases from V and 8 bases from J, with 10 bases in between. Here the CDR3 reads CASSPRLQQYF. CDR3 coding DNA: TGTGCCAGCAGTCCCCGGTTGCAGCAGTACTTC.

This chain connects TRBV2 to TRBJ1-2; a possible D gene is TRBD1 (5 bases). This CDR3 spans 14 amino acids. Germline V gene data show CDR1 as SNHLY and CDR2 as FYNNEI. Trimming removed 0 bases at V and 3 bases at J, with 8 bases between. The CDR3 loop reads CASSEAAGYYGYTF. The CDR3, as DNA: TGTGCCAGCAGTGAAGCAGCAGGGTACTATGGCTACACCTTC.

CDR3: CASSYSTGARNTEAFF. The CDR3 DNA reads as TGTGCCAGCAGTTACTCCACAGGGGCAAGGAACACTGAAGCTTTCTTT. This chain connects TRBV6-6 to TRBJ1-1; 7 bases fit TRBD1. After removal of 0 bases from V and 1 base from J, the junction contained 5 bases not matched to a gene. Germline lookup yields CDR1 MNHNY and CDR2 SVGAGI (reference sequence). The CDR3 totals 16 residues.

The V gene is TRBV5-1, the J gene TRBJ2-2, with D unresolved. This CDR3 comprises 14 residues. The V and J ends lost 4 bases and 4 bases respectively, with 11 bases between them. Germline-derived CDR1 and CDR2 are SGHRS and YFSETQ. CDR3 protein: CASSHGPVTGELFF. CDR3 DNA: TGCGCCAGCAGCCATGGCCCTGTCACCGGGGAGCTGTTTTTT.

The chain couples TRBV12-3 or TRBV12-4 to TRBJ2-3, with D possibly TRBD1 on 5 matching bases. This CDR3 has 12 amino acids. V was shortened by 7 bases and J by 2 bases, with 7 bases between the two germline ends. The CDR3 DNA reads as TGTGCCAGCAAAGGGGACACAGATACGCAGTATTTT. Its protein product is CASKGDTDTQYF.

The genes are TRBV6-5 and TRBJ2-7, with a tentative D call TRBD2 (5 bases). Per the germline V gene, CDR1 is MNHEY and CDR2 is SVGAGI. The CDR3 is made up of 15 amino acids. Trimming cost V 5 bases and J 0 bases, with 14 bases left between them. The CDR3 sequence: CASSPTGSSSYEQYF. In DNA, the CDR3 is TGTGCCAGCAGTCCCACGGGGTCGAGCTCCTACGAGCAGTACTTC.